This T cell receptor beta chain was identified during a study of blood T cells in healthy people across ages. Across the whole study: The capture of about one barcoded beta molecule per two T cells was achieved by template switching.

Study-wide findings and caveats: A roughly linear age-dependent decrease characterized TCR beta diversity per million T cells.

Together with a sample-barcoded 5' primer, a J-beta primer mix was included in a second PCR lasting roughly 6 to 12 cycles. Every cDNA molecule carried a tag from a template-switch adaptor bearing 12 random nucleotides. The yield of each sample was at least 3 million CDR3-containing paired-end reads. TCRdb redid the calling of the 5' RACE reads with MiXCR, one entry per CDR3 protein. The sample shows fewer than 900,000 distinct CDR3 sequences, around half of them seen only once. The ends were cut back, 4 bases at V and 0 bases at J, with 8 bases in the middle. CDR3 size: 14 residues. Germline-derived CDR1 and CDR2 are SGHTA and FQGNSA. Only a few counts were recorded for this clonotype. Its antigen is undetermined.

The source material was blood. The TCR sequence derives from a woman aged 60 to 75 in good health. The chain links TRBV7-2 to TRBJ2-3, with D unclear. The CDR3 region has the DNA TGTGCCAGCAGCTCGGAGATGAGCACAGATACGCAGTATTTT. Amino acids: CASSSEMSTDTQYF. Full variable domain (rest looked up from reference TRBV7-2 and TRBJ2-3): GAGVSQSPSNKVTEKGKDVELRCDPISGHTALYWYRQSLGQGLEFLIYFQGNSAPDKSGLPSDRFSAERTGGSVSTLTIQRTQQEDSAVYLCASSSEMSTDTQYFGPGTRLTVL.